The next 23 T cell receptor beta chains were all read from a single sample in a study of memory CD4+ T cells and cytomegalovirus serostatus. The protocol was immunoSEQ multiplex PCR, while the TCRdb copy is restricted to in-frame clones and leaves out a portion. Of over 65,000 clones listed, 65% to 85% were seen once; the top ten hold around 0.73%. The sort gate was single viable CD3+CD4+CD8-CD45RO+ cells for memory CD4+ T cells. The sample consisted of memory CD4+ T cells from blood. The receptor set was obtained from an adult in good health and CMV-seronegative.

The chain links TRBV5-6 to TRBJ2-2; D is unclear. Germline CDR1 is SGHDT and CDR2 is YYEEEE. V lost 2 bases to trimming and J lost 1 base, with 12 bases between them. The CDR3 is made up of 16 amino acids. The CDR3 region is CASSLGQVGNTGELFF. In DNA, the CDR3 is TGTGCCAGCAGCTTAGGTCAGGTCGGGAACACCGGGGAGCTGTTTTTT. Full variable domain (outside the CDR3, taken from reference TRBV5-6 and TRBJ2-2): DAGVTQSPTHLIKTRGQQVTLRCSPKSGHDTVSWYQQALGQGPQFIFQYYEEEERQRGNFPDRFSGHQFPNYSSELNVNALLLGDSALYLCASSLGQVGNTGELFFGEGSRLTVL.

The rearrangement uses TRBV10-3 and TRBJ2-1, with unresolved D. The CDR3 has 12 amino acids. V lost 6 bases, J lost 7 bases, and 10 bases lay in between. The germline V gene has CDR1 ENHRY and CDR2 SYGVKD. The CDR3 reads CAISPTENEQFF. CDR3 nucleotides: TGTGCCATCAGCCCTACAGAAAATGAGCAGTTCTTC.

The CDR3 is CASSLQANYGYTF. DNA for the CDR3: TGCGCCAGCAGCTTGCAAGCTAACTATGGCTACACCTTC. This chain joins TRBV5-1 and TRBJ1-2, with no clear D. The CDR3 contains 13 residues. Deletions cut 1 base from V and 0 bases from J, with 4 bases between. The germline CDR1 and CDR2 sequences are SGHRS and YFSETQ.

This sequence joins TRBV7-2 and TRBJ1-5; D is perhaps TRBD1 (6 bases). This CDR3 contains 15 residues. CDR1 and CDR2 (germline): SGHTA, FQGNSA. Trimming took 4 bases from V and 4 from J, leaving 14 bases between them. The CDR3 bases are TGTGCCAGCAGCTCTACTCCTAGGGGGAATCAGCCCCAGCATTTT. Its protein product is CASSSTPRGNQPQHF.

The rearrangement uses TRBV30 and TRBJ1-2; 7 nucleotides align to TRBD1. The CDR3 has 13 residues. From germline, CDR1 is GTSNPN and CDR2 SVGIG (reference sequence). V shed 8 bases and J 3 bases; nucleotides not matched to a gene: 9. As DNA, the CDR3 is TGTGCCCAGGAAAGGGGGCTCTACTATGGCTACACCTTC. It encodes CAQERGLYYGYTF.

The gene calls are TRBV6-1 and TRBJ1-1; no clear D. CDR3 length: 14 amino acids. Trimming stripped 3 bases from V and 3 bases from J, with 11 bases between. The germline gives CDR1 MNHNS, CDR2 SASEGT. The CDR3 is CASSEYVGYTEAFF. The DNA of the CDR3 is TGTGCCAGCAGTGAGTATGTGGGGTACACTGAAGCTTTCTTT.

J is TRBJ1-3 and V is TRBV4-1; TRBD1 might be the D (5 bases). Looked up from germline, CDR1 is MGHRA and CDR2 is YSYEKL. The CDR3 runs 17 residues. Deletions cut 0 bases from V and 0 bases from J, with 12 bases between. CDR3 in DNA: TGCGCCAGCAGCCAAGATGGTTACAGGAGCTCTGGAAACACCATATATTTT. This gives the protein CASSQDGYRSSGNTIYF.

The genes are TRBV29-1 and TRBJ1-1; D gene ambiguous. Per the germline V gene, CDR1 is SQVTM and CDR2 is ANQGSEA. This CDR3 comprises 14 residues. V was cut by 0 bases and J by 0 bases, with 8 bases left in between. The CDR3 spells CSVEESGMNTEAFF. As DNA, the CDR3 is TGCAGCGTTGAAGAGTCAGGCATGAACACTGAAGCTTTCTTT.

This clone was detected only a few times. The V and J genes are TRBV11-2 and TRBJ1-1; 7 bases match TRBD1. CDR1 and CDR2 (germline): SGHAT, FQNNGV. The trim removed 5 bases at V and 4 bases at J, leaving 7 bases unmatched. The CDR3 length is 14 residues. The CDR3 region has the DNA TGTGCCAGCAGCCTCCGACAGGGTAGCACTGAAGCTTTCTTT. Residues: CASSLRQGSTEAFF. Full variable domain (remainder filled in from reference TRBV11-2 and TRBJ1-1): EAGVAQSPRYKIIEKRQSVAFWCNPISGHATLYWYQQILGQGPKLLIQFQNNGVVDDSQLPKDRFSAERLKGVDSTLKIQPAKLEDSAVYLCASSLRQGSTEAFFGQGTRLTVV.

V and J are TRBV7-3 and TRBJ1-1; TRBD1 is a possible D gene (6 bases). CDR3 size: 13 residues. Germline CDR1 is SGHTA and CDR2 is FQGTGA. V lost 5 bases and J lost 1, with 8 bases in between. The CDR3 sequence: CASSRQENTEAFF. The DNA of the CDR3 is TGTGCCAGCAGCCGACAGGAGAACACTGAAGCTTTCTTT. Full variable domain (remainder filled in from reference TRBV7-3 and TRBJ1-1): GAGVSQTPSNKVTEKGKYVELRCDPISGHTALYWYRQSLGQGPEFLIYFQGTGAADDSGLPNDRFFAVRPEGSVSTLKIQRTERGDSAVYLCASSRQENTEAFFGQGTRLTVV.

J is TRBJ1-2 and V is TRBV9; no reliable D call. V was shortened by 1 base and J by 7 bases, with 8 bases between the two germline ends. Germline V gives CDR1 SGDLS, CDR2 YYNGEE. CDR3 length: 12 amino acids. The CDR3 nucleotides read TGTGCCAGCAGCGTAACGGGAGGTGGCTACACCTTC. As protein: CASSVTGGGYTF.

The chain recombines TRBV30 with TRBJ2-1; D may correspond to TRBD1 or TRBD2 (7 bases each). This CDR3 has 16 amino acids. V gave up 1 base and J gave up 6 bases, with 19 bases separating them. Germline lookup yields CDR1 GTSNPN and CDR2 SVGIG (reference sequence). This CDR3 reads CAWSGGGGGAFNEQFF. The CDR3 DNA sequence: TGTGCCTGGAGTGGAGGGGGAGGGGGCGCTTTCAATGAGCAGTTCTTC.

The chain uses TRBV29-1 and TRBJ1-1; TRBD1 matches at 7 bases. Germline V gene lookup returns CDR1 SQVTM and CDR2 ANQGSEA. The CDR3 is 12 residues long. V lost 6 bases to trimming and J lost 1 base; unmatched junction nucleotides: 2. The CDR3 DNA reads TGCAGCGTCCGACAGGGGAACACTGAAGCTTTCTTT. Amino acid sequence: CSVRQGNTEAFF.

The chain links TRBV18 to TRBJ1-5, with no clear D. This CDR3 is 13 amino acids long. V was cut by 4 bases and J by 4 bases, with 8 bases left in between. Germline CDR1 is KGHSH and CDR2 is LQKENI. CDR3 in DNA: TGTGCCAGCTCACTCGGGGAAAATCAGCCCCAGCATTTT. This codes for CASSLGENQPQHF. The complete variable domain, with remaining parts taken from reference TRBV18 and TRBJ1-5, reads NAGVMQNPRHLVRRRGQEARLRCSPMKGHSHVYWYRQLPEEGLKFMVYLQKENIIDESGMPKERFSAEFPKEGPSILRIQQVVRGDSAAYFCASSLGENQPQHFGDGTRLSIL.

CDR3 sequence (DNA): TGTGCCACCTCGAGACGGGGGGGAGAAGAAGAGACCCAGTACTTC. Translated, it gives CATSRRGGEEETQYF. The J gene is TRBJ2-5, the V gene TRBV15; 8 bases match TRBD2. The CDR3 consists of 15 residues. Unmatched junction bases numbered 11, after V lost 8 bases and J lost 3 bases. Germline CDR1 is LNHNV and CDR2 is YYDKDF (reference sequence).

J is TRBJ1-1 and V is TRBV6-1, with D perhaps TRBD1 (6 bases). CDR3 size: 13 residues. Germline V gene sequence: CDR1 MNHNS, CDR2 SASEGT. V was clipped by 4 bases and J by 5 bases, with 11 bases between them. The CDR3 reads CASSGRGQTEAFF. Written as DNA, the CDR3 is TGTGCCAGCAGTGGCCGGGGGCAGACTGAAGCTTTCTTT.

This chain links TRBV5-1 with TRBJ2-7; 7 nucleotides match TRBD1. The CDR3 extends over 14 amino acids. The germline gives CDR1 SGHRS, CDR2 YFSETQ. The junction had 8 bases not matched to a gene; V was cut back by 4 bases and J by 4 bases. The CDR3 loop reads CASSITGARYEQYF. CDR3 DNA sequence: TGCGCCAGCAGCATTACAGGGGCTAGGTACGAGCAGTACTTC.

The chain has TRBV9 and TRBJ2-3, with 11 bases fitting TRBD2. The CDR3 covers 16 residues. The J segment lost 6 bases and the V segment lost 2 bases, leaving 8 bases of the junction unmatched. Germline-derived CDR1 and CDR2 are SGDLS and YYNGEE. CDR3 loop: CASSVSLAGAVDTQYF. The CDR3, as DNA: TGTGCCAGCAGCGTCTCACTAGCGGGGGCTGTCGATACGCAGTATTTT.

This clone was counted between two and nine times. The chain combines TRBV25-1 with TRBJ2-1, with 9 positions matching TRBD1. The junction had 4 bases not matched to a gene; V was cut back by 1 base and J by 0 bases. CDR3 length: 17 amino acids. Germline V gene data show CDR1 as MGHDK and CDR2 as SYGVNS. CDR3 amino acids: CASSEFLDRGSYNEQFF. Here the CDR3 DNA reads TGTGCCAGCAGTGAATTCCTGGACAGGGGCTCCTACAATGAGCAGTTCTTC.

The V gene is TRBV10-3, the J gene TRBJ2-7, with a tentative D call TRBD2 (6 bases). The CDR3 spans 14 residues. Per the germline V gene, CDR1 is ENHRY and CDR2 is SYGVKD. The V end was cut by 6 bases, the J end by 1 base, with 13 bases between. For the CDR3, the DNA is TGTGCCATCAGAGGGACTGCCGGGTCCTACGAGCAGTACTTC. This encodes CAIRGTAGSYEQYF.

This chain connects TRBV5-1 to TRBJ2-7, with 7 nucleotides matching TRBD1. The junction had 9 bases not matched to a gene; V was cut back by 0 bases and J by 3 bases. The CDR3 contains 16 residues. Germline-derived CDR1 and CDR2 are SGHRS and YFSETQ. The CDR3 spells CASSLGGGQTYYEQYF. CDR3 in DNA: TGCGCCAGCAGCTTGGGTGGGGGACAGACCTACTACGAGCAGTACTTC.

This sequence joins TRBV7-9 and TRBJ1-1; no reliable D call. Germline CDR1 is SEHNR and CDR2 is FQNEAQ (reference sequence). Trimming shortened V by 5 bases and J by 5 bases, and 15 bases separated the two germline ends. This CDR3 has 14 amino acids. CDR3 in amino acids: CASSAPKDRTEAFF. DNA of the CDR3: TGTGCCAGCAGCGCCCCTAAAGATCGGACTGAAGCTTTCTTT.

In its sample, this clone was seen a few times. This chain uses TRBV10-2 with TRBJ1-1, with TRBD1 identical over 7 bases. J lost 0 bases, V lost 6 bases, and 4 bases had no gene match. Germline V gene data show CDR1 as WSHSY and CDR2 as SAAADI. CDR3 length: 14 amino acids. Written as DNA, the CDR3 is TGCGCCAGCAGGAAGACAGGGTTGAACACTGAAGCTTTCTTT. As protein: CASRKTGLNTEAFF.